Listed below are T cell receptor beta chains from one sample, sequenced in a study of CD8+ T cells in alopecia areata. Sequencing used immunoSEQ multiplex PCR; TCRdb keeps in-frame clones, though not all of them. The sample holds fewer than 250,000 clones, around three fifths seen once. Sequenced here: CD4+ T cells sorted from blood, sampled between weeks 47 and 50, from a patient treated with tofacitinib. The receptors derive from a human donor with alopecia areata. Each CDR3 is given with its conserved first and last residue. The D gene is left open where the match is weak. For some rows the clone size is stated as once, few or many, or as a class when expanded; others skip it.

j_call v_call clone_size d_call cdr3_nt cdr3_aa
TRBJ1-5 TRBV15 NA NA TGTGCCACCAGCATAACTCTGACTGAAATGGGCCAGCCCCAGCATTTT CATSITLTEMGQPQHF
TRBJ2-3 TRBV2 NA TRBD1 TGTGCCAAGAGAGCACAGGGGACAACCGCAGGGGATACGCAGTATTTT CAKRAQGTTAGDTQYF
TRBJ2-7 TRBV29-1 NA TRBD1 TGCAGCGCGGGACAGGGGACATACGAGCAGTACTTC CSAGQGTYEQYF
TRBJ1-2 TRBV29-1 NA NA TGCAGCGTAACAGTTAACTATGGCTACACCTTC CSVTVNYGYTF
TRBJ1-2 TRBV2 once NA TGTGCCAGCAGTGCTCTATATGGCTACACCTTC CASSALYGYTF
TRBJ1-6 TRBV30 NA NA TGTGCCTGGGACCCACAGAATAATTCACCCCTCCACTTT CAWDPQNNSPLHF
TRBJ2-7 TRBV10-3 NA NA TGTGCCATCAGTGAGTCGAACTTCGGGGTCCCCTACGAGCAGTACTTC CAISESNFGVPYEQYF
TRBJ1-5 TRBV30 NA NA TGTGCCTTCCGAGGAGCTGGAGGCAATCAGCCCCAGCATTTT CAFRGAGGNQPQHF
TRBJ2-1 TRBV5-1 NA NA TGCGCCAGCAGTCCTGAGCCAACCACCTACAATGAGCAGTTCTTC CASSPEPTTYNEQFF
TRBJ2-7 TRBV5-1 NA TRBD1 TGCGCCAGCAGCTTCGACACAGGGGAACAGTACTTC CASSFDTGEQYF
TRBJ1-1 TRBV30 NA NA TGTGCCTGGAGTGGGGCGGACGAAGCTTTCTTT CAWSGADEAFF
TRBJ1-5 TRBV2 NA NA TGTGCCAGCTGTCAGGGAGGTGGTCAGCCCCAGCATTTT CASCQGGGQPQHF
TRBJ2-1 TRBV7-2 NA TRBD2 TGTGCCAGCAGCTTTTTCCACGCCCTAGCGGGGGGGCCGAATGAGCAGTTCTTC CASSFFHALAGGPNEQFF
TRBJ2-3 TRBV7-2 few NA TGTGCCAGCAGTTCTTTAGATACGCAGTATTTT CASSSLDTQYF
TRBJ2-2 TRBV13 NA TRBD1 TGTGCCAGCAGCGACCGAAGGACAGGGGCGAACACCGGGGAGCTGTTTTTT CASSDRRTGANTGELFF
TRBJ2-7 TRBV11-2 NA TRBD2 TGTGCCAGCAGCCTCCGACTAGCGGGGGACCCTCTCGAGCAGTACTTC CASSLRLAGDPLEQYF
TRBJ2-7 TRBV2 few NA TGTGCCAGCAGTGAAACCCCCTACGAGCAGTACTTC CASSETPYEQYF
TRBJ2-3 TRBV5-1 NA NA TGCGCCAGCAAGTTTCTAGCATCGAGCACAGATACGCAGTATTTT CASKFLASSTDTQYF
TRBJ1-1 TRBV5-1 few NA TGCGCCAGCAGCTTGTTTGGGGATAACACTGAAGCTTTCTTT CASSLFGDNTEAFF
TRBJ2-1 TRBV9 NA NA TGTGCCAGCAGCGTAGCTAACAGGGTTGGTGAGCAGTTCTTC CASSVANRVGEQFF
TRBJ2-1 TRBV4-3 NA TRBD1 TGCGCCAGCAGCCAATACATTGGACAGGGGCCTTACAATGAGCAGTTCTTC CASSQYIGQGPYNEQFF
TRBJ1-5 TRBV29-1 few NA TGCAGCGTCGCCGACGGTAGCAATCAGCCCCAGCATTTT CSVADGSNQPQHF
TRBJ1-1 TRBV29-1 few NA TGCAGCGTTGGCCCCACAGGGCCCCAAGCTTTCTTT CSVGPTGPQAFF
TRBJ1-1 TRBV20-1 NA NA TGCAGTGCTAGTAGACTAACTGAAGCTTTCTTT CSASRLTEAFF
TRBJ1-2 TRBV9 NA NA TGTGCCAGCAGCTCAAGGGACACCAATAACTATGGCTACACCTTC CASSSRDTNNYGYTF
TRBJ1-2 TRBV20-1 NA TRBD1 TGCAGTGCTACGACAGGGGATGGCTACACCTTC CSATTGDGYTF
TRBJ1-1 TRBV29-1 NA TRBD1 TGCAGCGTTGAAGTGGGACAGGGGAACACTGAAGCTTTCTTT CSVEVGQGNTEAFF
TRBJ2-7 TRBV6-6 NA TRBD1 TGTGCCAGCAACGACGGACAGGTCTACGAGCAGTACTTC CASNDGQVYEQYF
TRBJ1-4 TRBV29-1 NA NA TGCAGCGTGGACACAGGGACGGCTAATGAAAAACTGTTTTTT CSVDTGTANEKLFF
TRBJ1-2 TRBV30 NA NA TGTGCCTGGAGTGTAATGCCCAACCCTCTAGGCTACACCTTC CAWSVMPNPLGYTF
TRBJ1-5 TRBV30 once TRBD1 TGTGCCTGGAGCGAGGGGGCCGATCAGCCCCAGCATTTT CAWSEGADQPQHF
TRBJ2-7 TRBV30 NA TRBD1 TGTGCCTGGGCCCTCGACAGGGCCTACGAGCAGTACTTC CAWALDRAYEQYF
TRBJ1-2 TRBV29-1 NA NA TGCAGCGTTGAGGTTGATAAGTGGGGCTACACCTTC CSVEVDKWGYTF
TRBJ1-4 TRBV25-1 NA NA TGTGCCAGCAGTGAATCGGGGGGAAGTAGCGAAAAACTGTTTTTT CASSESGGSSEKLFF
TRBJ1-5 TRBV2 NA NA TGTGCCAGCAGTGATAGCCACCTCAATCAGCCCCAGCATTTT CASSDSHLNQPQHF
TRBJ2-5 TRBV4-3 few NA TGCGCCAGCAGCCAAGATCGGGGGACTCAAGAGACCCAGTACTTC CASSQDRGTQETQYF
TRBJ2-3 TRBV4-3 NA NA TGCGCCAGCAGCCAAGATCGACTGACAGATACGCAGTATTTT CASSQDRLTDTQYF
TRBJ2-7 TRBV6-5 NA NA TGTGCCAGCAGGACCTCGGACGGACCCTACGAGCAGTACTTC CASRTSDGPYEQYF
TRBJ1-2 TRBV6-5 many NA TGTGCCAGCAGTTCGACAGCTAACTATGGCTACACCTTC CASSSTANYGYTF
TRBJ2-5 TRBV29-1 few NA TGCAGCGTTGGAGTAGGAGAGACCCAGTACTTC CSVGVGETQYF
TRBJ2-3 TRBV4-3 NA NA TGCGCCAGCAGCCAAGATTTTGCGGGGACCTTTACGCAGTATTTT CASSQDFAGTFTQYF
TRBJ1-5 TRBV7-2 few NA TGTGCCAGCAGCTTAAGGGGTAGGAGGCAGCCCCAGCATTTT CASSLRGRRQPQHF
TRBJ1-3 TRBV7-2 few NA TGTGCCAGCAGCTTGGGATCTGGAAACACCATATATTTT CASSLGSGNTIYF
TRBJ1-5 TRBV30 NA NA TGTGCCTGGACTATGGGGGGGAGAAGCCAGCCCCAGCATTTT CAWTMGGRSQPQHF
TRBJ1-2 TRBV29-1 NA NA TGCAGCGTTGAAGTAGCTAACTATGGCTACACCTTC CSVEVANYGYTF
TRBJ1-1 TRBV29-1 NA NA TGCAGCGTCCGCAGGGGTGGGGACACTGAAGCTTTCTTT CSVRRGGDTEAFF
TRBJ2-5 TRBV30 NA NA TGTGCCTGGAGTGCCTCCGGGATACCGTACTTC CAWSASGIPYF
TRBJ2-5 TRBV10-3 NA NA TGTGCCATCAGTGAGGGTTTTGAGACCCAGTACTTC CAISEGFETQYF
TRBJ1-1 TRBV6-5 NA NA TGTGCCAGCAGCCGCAGGGACACTGAAGCTTTCTTT CASSRRDTEAFF
TRBJ1-2 TRBV7-2 NA NA TGTGCCAGCAGCTTACGGGGGGGCTCAAACTATGGCTACACCTTC CASSLRGGSNYGYTF
TRBJ2-1 TRBV4-3 few TRBD2 TGCGCCAGCAGCCAAGTAGCGGGGATCTACAATGAGCAGTTCTTC CASSQVAGIYNEQFF
TRBJ1-5 TRBV19 NA TRBD1 TGTGCCAGTAGCATCTGGGGGACAGATCAGCCCCAGCATTTT CASSIWGTDQPQHF
TRBJ2-3 TRBV7-2 NA NA TGTGCCAGCCACTGGACGGGGGCATCAGATACGCAGTATTTT CASHWTGASDTQYF